The next 21 T cell receptor beta chains were all read from a single sample in a study of identifying expanded T cells in peripheral blood. Assay: immunoSEQ multiplex PCR; the TCRdb copy retains only in-frame clones and omits some. The sample carries about 100,000 clones, around 85% recorded once. Sequencing was carried out using blood. All receptors derive from a person aged 18 to 70 in good health.

The V gene is TRBV18, the J gene TRBJ2-7; 8 bases fit TRBD1. Per germline, CDR1 KGHSH and CDR2 LQKENI. J lost 4 bases, V lost 5 bases, and 13 bases had no gene match. This CDR3 is 16 amino acids long. The CDR3 is CASSTGQGANLYEQYF. The CDR3 DNA reads as TGTGCCAGCTCAACTGGCCAGGGGGCCAATCTGTACGAGCAGTACTTC.

CDR3 sequence reads: CASQDRVGTEAFF. The DNA of the CDR3 is TGTGCCAGTCAAGACAGGGTTGGCACTGAAGCTTTCTTT. This chain connects TRBV19 to TRBJ1-1, with 7 bases lining up with TRBD1. This CDR3 contains 13 residues. Germline V gives CDR1 LNHDA, CDR2 SQIVND (reference sequence). Unmatched junction bases numbered 7, after V lost 8 bases and J lost 4 bases.

This clone was observed once. The V and J genes are TRBV4-3 and TRBJ1-2, with D unresolved. The V gene's germline CDR1 is LGHNA and CDR2 YSLEER. Trimming removed 0 bases from V and 8 bases from J, with 10 bases in between. The CDR3 sequence is 13 residues long. The CDR3: CASSQDQVRGYTF. The CDR3 DNA is TGCGCCAGCAGCCAAGATCAGGTGCGAGGCTACACCTTC.

The CDR3 sequence: CASRGWDRGRGGELFF. The CDR3 bases are TGTGCCAGCAGGGGGTGGGACAGGGGGCGCGGCGGGGAGCTGTTTTTT. The J gene is TRBJ2-2, the V gene TRBV7-2, with 12 positions matching TRBD1. The CDR3 is made up of 16 amino acids. CDR1 and CDR2 from the germline V gene are SGHTA and FQGNSA. V shed 6 bases, J shed 7 bases, and the junction held 9 bases outside the gene matches.

The gene calls are TRBV30 and TRBJ2-5; the D gene is possibly TRBD2 (5 bases). The CDR3 is 13 residues long. In germline, CDR1 is GTSNPN, CDR2 SVGIG (reference sequence). V shed 3 bases and J shed 5 bases, with 13 bases lying between them. This CDR3 reads CAWSLGLRETQYF. DNA for the CDR3: TGTGCCTGGAGCCTCGGACTTAGGGAGACCCAGTACTTC.

The chain is built from TRBV15 and TRBJ1-2; no clear D gene. Germline CDR1 reads LNHNV; CDR2 reads YYDKDF (reference sequence). This CDR3 is built from 12 residues. V gave up 2 bases and J gave up 4 bases, with 5 bases separating them. In nucleotides, the CDR3 is TGTGCCACCAGCAGATACGGCTATGGCTACACCTTC. It translates to CATSRYGYGYTF.

The CDR3 DNA reads as TGTGCCACCAGCTCGGGTCCGCAAAATAGAAACACCATATATTTT. It codes for CATSSGPQNRNTIYF. The rearrangement uses TRBV15 and TRBJ1-3; D is ambiguous. This CDR3 region has 15 residues. Per the germline V gene, CDR1 is LNHNV and CDR2 is YYDKDF (reference sequence). Trimming cost V 5 bases and J 5 bases, with 16 bases left between them.

In this sample, this clone turned up a few times. The chain is built from TRBV30 and TRBJ1-6, with 10 bases that match TRBD1. The J segment lost 8 bases and the V segment lost 5 bases, leaving 3 bases of the junction unmatched. The CDR3 extends over 13 amino acids. Per the germline V gene, CDR1 is GTSNPN and CDR2 is SVGIG (reference sequence). The CDR3 coding sequence is TGTGCCTGGGACGGGACAGGGGATTCACCCCTCCACTTT. It is translated as CAWDGTGDSPLHF.

This chain joins TRBV7-2 and TRBJ1-2; possibly TRBD1 for D (6 bases). There are 14 residues in the CDR3. CDR1 is SGHTA, CDR2 FQGNSA, per germline. Trimming took off 1 base at V and 4 bases at J, with 10 bases between the two ends. The chain's CDR3 is CASSLGTAIYGYTF. The CDR3 nucleotides read TGTGCCAGCAGCTTAGGGACAGCCATCTATGGCTACACCTTC.

This clone was counted a single time. This chain connects TRBV19 to TRBJ1-1, with D possibly matching TRBD1 (6 bases). V was shortened by 3 bases and J by 11 bases, with 10 bases between the two germline ends. CDR1 is LNHDA, CDR2 SQIVND, per germline (reference sequence). This CDR3 is 11 amino acids long. The CDR3, as DNA: TGTGCCAGTAGTATCCCCGGACAGGCTTTCTTT. Its protein product is CASSIPGQAFF.

This clone was seen just once. This chain links TRBV5-1 with TRBJ1-4; 8 bases agree with TRBD1. V was clipped by 3 bases and J by 12 bases; unmatched bases: 10. The CDR3 runs 14 residues. Germline assignment: CDR1 SGHRS and CDR2 YFSETQ. For the CDR3, the DNA is TGCGCCAGCAGCTCCTGGGACAGGAAGGGGGAACTGTTTTTT. Translation: CASSSWDRKGELFF.

This rearrangement joins TRBV7-2 to TRBJ1-4, with D unresolved. The CDR3 covers 14 residues. The V end lost 4 bases, the J end lost 7 bases, and 13 bases lay between the germline ends. The germline V gene has CDR1 SGHTA and CDR2 FQGNSA. The CDR3 DNA reads as TGTGCCAGCAGCTCAGGTGGAGCGGGTGAAAAACTGTTTTTT. It codes for CASSSGGAGEKLFF.

The chain is built from TRBV27 and TRBJ1-1; 7 positions match TRBD1. This CDR3 region has 12 residues. CDR1 is MNHEY, CDR2 SMNVEV, per germline (reference sequence). The V gene end was trimmed by 3 bases and the J gene end by 10 bases; junction bases not matched to a gene: 5. CDR3 protein: CASSFRQGSAFF. The CDR3 bases are TGTGCCAGCAGTTTCCGACAGGGATCAGCTTTCTTT.

This clone was counted at least ten times. The genes are TRBV5-8 and TRBJ1-3, with D uncertain. The CDR3 is 15 amino acids. Germline CDR1 is SGHTS and CDR2 is YDEGEE. The V end lost 5 bases, the J end lost 0 bases, and 12 bases lay between the germline ends. In DNA, the CDR3 is TGTGCCAGCAGGCGGATATTCCTCTCTGGAAACACCATATATTTT. This gives the protein CASRRIFLSGNTIYF.

The chain links TRBV5-1 to TRBJ2-6; weak D call: TRBD1 (6 bases). The CDR3 length is 15 residues. Germline values: CDR1 SGHRS, CDR2 YFSETQ. Trimming took off 4 bases at V and 4 bases at J, with 12 bases between the two ends. CDR3: CASSQTGFGANVLTF. CDR3 sequence (DNA): TGCGCCAGCAGCCAAACAGGGTTCGGGGCCAACGTCCTGACTTTC.

The rearrangement uses TRBV18 and TRBJ1-6, with D perhaps TRBD1 (6 bases). Germline CDR1 KGHSH, CDR2 LQKENI. V was cut by 4 bases and J by 4 bases, with 14 bases left in between. The CDR3 length is 16 residues. CDR3 sequence reads: CASSRGGDTYNSPLHF. CDR3 in DNA: TGTGCCAGCTCACGAGGTGGGGACACATATAATTCACCCCTCCACTTT.

CDR3 sequence reads: CASNRGQTDTQYF. CDR3 nucleotides: TGCGCCAGCAACAGAGGACAGACAGATACGCAGTATTTT. This chain joins TRBV5-1 and TRBJ2-3; D might be TRBD1 (6 bases). The CDR3 runs 13 residues. The germline gives CDR1 SGHRS, CDR2 YFSETQ. V was cut by 6 bases and J by 3 bases, with 11 bases left in between.

The chain combines TRBV5-1 with TRBJ2-2; the D gene is possibly TRBD1 (6 bases). Germline loops: CDR1 SGHRS, CDR2 YFSETQ. CDR3 length: 17 amino acids. V shed 6 bases and J shed 0 bases, with 18 bases lying between them. CDR3 bases: TGCGCCAGCACCGTGCTTTTAGGGGGAGCGAACACCGGGGAGCTGTTTTTT. Amino acids: CASTVLLGGANTGELFF.

V usage is TRBV5-1 and J usage is TRBJ2-5, with D possibly being TRBD1 or TRBD2 (5 bases each). CDR1 SGHRS and CDR2 YFSETQ come from the germline V gene. The CDR3 has 15 residues. Trimming removed 5 bases from V and 0 bases from J, with 14 bases in between. For the CDR3, the DNA is TGCGCCAGCAGTTTTGGGACGGGCTACCAAGAGACCCAGTACTTC. Its translation: CASSFGTGYQETQYF.

The gene calls are TRBV27 and TRBJ2-5; D may be TRBD1 (6 bases). CDR1 is MNHEY, CDR2 SMNVEV, per germline (reference sequence). There are 14 residues in the CDR3. Trimming pared 3 bases from V and 4 bases from J, leaving 12 bases between. CDR3 sequence: CASSFSTGIETQYF. The CDR3 region has the DNA TGTGCCAGCAGTTTTAGCACAGGGATAGAGACCCAGTACTTC.

The chain links TRBV5-1 to TRBJ2-3; D is ambiguous. V shed 0 bases and J shed 6 bases, with 5 bases lying between them. There are 12 residues in the CDR3. Germline V gives CDR1 SGHRS, CDR2 YFSETQ. The CDR3, as DNA: TGCGCCAGCAGCTTGGTTCGGGATACGCAGTATTTT. It codes for CASSLVRDTQYF.